This T cell receptor beta chain was obtained from a study of T-cell reconstitution after alpha-beta-depleted transplantation in children. Overall study findings and caveats: Fresh T-cell production supplied most of the T-cell counts and diversity seen one year after transplant. Reportedly, alpha-beta T cells present about two months post-transplant originated from several hundred expanded clones of graft origin.

With respect to this clonotype: What it binds is unknown.

A TCRbeta library incorporating unique molecular identifiers was prepared. TCRdb passed the PCR reads through MiXCR, listing each CDR3 protein once. The sample lists around 300,000 distinct CDR3 sequences; 6.5% to 9% were seen once. This CDR3 contains 13 residues. The germline gives CDR1 KGHDR, CDR2 SFDVKD. The V gene lost 3 bases and the J gene lost 6 bases, with 11 bases spanning the gap. The V gene is TRBV24-1, the J gene TRBJ2-7; TRBD1 is a possible D gene (6 bases). This sample comprised peripheral blood, obtained 360 days after TCRalphabeta/CD19-depleted stem cell transplant. The TCR originated in a female patient aged 2-15 years who had a stem cell transplant for Fanconi anemia, so the T cells may come from the graft donor. CDR3 in amino acids: CATSDNTGTEQYV. The DNA of the CDR3 is TGTGCCACCAGTGATAATACAGGGACCGAGCAGTACGTC.